This T cell receptor beta chain was retrieved from a study of PD-1 blockade in classical Hodgkin lymphoma. Regarding time point: cycle 4 day 1 (C4D1), after more than five weeks of nivolumab. Each and every patient relapsed after autologous stem cell transplantation, and patients got differing brentuximab vedotin exposure. Libraries were prepared by immunoSEQ multiplex PCR; TCRdb keeps only in-frame clonotypes and omits some of them. The repertoire includes 90,000 or so clones, over 75% of them detected once, and less than 10% sits in the top ten. The CDR3 spans 14 residues. The germline CDR1 and CDR2 sequences are KGHSH and LQKENI. V was clipped by 6 bases and J by 2 bases, with 11 bases between them.

The specimen was peripheral blood mononuclear cells (PBMCs), collected before the fourth cycle of nivolumab. This clonotype originated in a human donor with classical Hodgkin lymphoma. The rearrangement links TRBV18 to TRBJ1-5; D might be TRBD1 (6 bases). This CDR3 is CASSQGGGNQPQHF. DNA for the CDR3: TGTGCCAGCTCCCAAGGGGGGGGCAATCAGCCCCAGCATTTT.